Shown below are 18 T cell receptor beta chains from a single sample sequenced in a study of control samples from healthy donors and cancer patients. Produced via immunoSEQ multiplex PCR; TCRdb's table is partial and in-frame only. Here the sample spans 110,000 or so clones, approximately 82% being singletons. The sequencing input was blood. These receptors all come from a man aged 18-30 years in good health.

This chain joins TRBV6-6 and TRBJ1-4; 7 positions match TRBD1. This CDR3 is 13 amino acids long. The trim removed 8 bases at V and 7 bases at J, leaving 7 bases unmatched. CDR1 is MNHNY and CDR2 is SVGAGI in the germline V gene (reference sequence). The CDR3 reads CASLAGGSEKLFF. In nucleotides, the CDR3 is TGTGCCAGCTTGGCAGGGGGGAGTGAAAAACTGTTTTTT.

The chain has TRBV7-9 and TRBJ1-3; D is possibly TRBD1 (5 bases). The CDR3 totals 16 residues. Germline V lookup: CDR1 SEHNR, CDR2 FQNEAQ (reference sequence). Trimming took off 3 bases at V and 1 base at J, with 13 bases between the two ends. The CDR3 sequence is CASSFSGDRSGNTIYF. CDR3 in DNA: TGTGCCAGCAGCTTCTCGGGGGACCGATCTGGAAACACCATATATTTT.

In its sample, this clone was seen many times. V and J are TRBV9 and TRBJ1-3; 8 bases align to TRBD1. The junction had 12 bases not matched to a gene; V was cut back by 3 bases and J by 1 base. The CDR3 contains 18 residues. Germline-derived CDR1 and CDR2 are SGDLS and YYNGEE. The CDR3 loop is CASSAAPPGGGSGNTIYF. The CDR3 DNA is TGTGCCAGCAGCGCGGCCCCACCAGGGGGCGGATCTGGAAACACCATATATTTT. The variable domain in full, with the rest retrieved from reference TRBV9 and TRBJ1-3, is DSGVTQTPKHLITATGQRVTLRCSPRSGDLSVYWYQQSLDQGLQFLIQYYNGEERAKGNILERFSAQQFPDLHSELNLSSLELGDSALYFCASSAAPPGGGSGNTIYFGEGSWLTVV.

The chain uses TRBV7-8 and TRBJ1-1; D call uncertain. In germline, CDR1 is SGHVS, CDR2 FQNEAQ. Trimming cost V 2 bases and J 4 bases, with 11 bases left between them. The CDR3 length is 14 residues. The CDR3 region is CASSLNRWSTEAFF. The DNA for the CDR3 is TGTGCCAGCAGCTTAAATAGGTGGTCCACTGAAGCTTTCTTT.

The chain recombines TRBV7-9 with TRBJ2-1, with a weak D call TRBD2 (6 bases). The CDR3 extends over 11 amino acids. The germline CDR1 and CDR2 sequences are SEHNR and FQNEAQ (reference sequence). Between the trimmed V and J ends, which lost 5 bases and 8 bases, there was a span of 7 bases. Written as DNA, the CDR3 is TGTGCCAGCAGCCGGGACTATGAGCAGTTCTTC. It translates to CASSRDYEQFF.

In its sample, this clone was seen once. The chain carries TRBV29-1 and TRBJ1-1; maybe TRBD1 (6 bases). Trimming left V 4 bases short and J 2 bases short, with 23 bases between. CDR1 is SQVTM, CDR2 ANQGSEA, per germline. CDR3 length equals 17 residues. CDR3 DNA: TGCAGCGTTGGCGGTTTGGGGGACAATAGGAGTAACACTGAAGCTTTCTTT. It encodes CSVGGLGDNRSNTEAFF.

This chain joins TRBV6-2 or TRBV6-3 and TRBJ1-5; D gene unclear. In germline, CDR1 is MNHEY, CDR2 SVGEGT. CDR3 length equals 14 residues. The V end lost 2 bases, the J end lost 0 bases, and 5 bases lay between the germline ends. The CDR3 nucleotides are TGTGCCAGCAGTTACCTTAATAGCAATCAGCCCCAGCATTTT. It is translated as CASSYLNSNQPQHF.

V gene TRBV30 combines with J gene TRBJ1-3; weak D call: TRBD1 (6 bases). CDR3 length: 13 residues. V lost 1 base to trimming and J lost 4 bases, with 8 bases between them. Germline CDR1 reads GTSNPN; CDR2 reads SVGIG (reference sequence). The CDR3 loop is CAWSDREGNTIYF. CDR3 nucleotides: TGTGCCTGGAGTGACAGGGAAGGAAACACCATATATTTT.

The chain employs TRBV2 and TRBJ1-3; 8 bases agree with TRBD1. The CDR3 consists of 15 residues. V gave up 7 bases and J gave up 2 bases; unmatched junction bases: 7. Germline V gene data show CDR1 as SNHLY and CDR2 as FYNNEI. The DNA for the CDR3 is TGTGCCAGCACCAGACAGGGGACTGCTGGAAACACCATATATTTT. Translated, it gives CASTRQGTAGNTIYF.

The rearrangement uses TRBV19 and TRBJ2-6; no definite D call. The CDR3 contains 16 residues. Trimming took 6 bases from V and 0 from J, leaving 12 bases between them. Germline CDR1 is LNHDA and CDR2 is SQIVND (reference sequence). CDR3 loop: CASSPPVGSGANVLTF. As DNA, the CDR3 is TGTGCCAGTAGCCCCCCCGTGGGCTCTGGGGCCAACGTCCTGACTTTC.

V gene TRBV5-1 combines with J gene TRBJ2-1; D perhaps matches TRBD1 (6 bases). Between the trimmed V and J ends, which lost 3 bases and 8 bases, there was a span of 15 bases. The CDR3 extends over 14 amino acids. Germline CDR1 reads SGHRS; CDR2 reads YFSETQ. The CDR3 loop is CASSSGTLGDEQFF. The CDR3 DNA reads as TGCGCCAGCAGCTCGGGGACACTAGGGGATGAGCAGTTCTTC.

This chain connects TRBV27 to TRBJ1-4; TRBD1 aligns across 9 bases. The CDR3 sequence is 16 residues long. CDR1 is MNHEY and CDR2 is SMNVEV in the germline V gene (reference sequence). V shed 8 bases and J 2 bases; nucleotides not matched to a gene: 9. The CDR3, as DNA: TGTGCCAGCCGATACCGGACAGGGGCGACTAATGAAAAACTGTTTTTT. This sequence encodes CASRYRTGATNEKLFF.

The V call is TRBV9, the J call TRBJ1-1, with D hard to call. V lost 4 bases to trimming and J lost 5 bases, with 9 bases between them. The CDR3 loop spans 12 amino acids. The germline V gene encodes CDR1 SGDLS and CDR2 YYNGEE. The CDR3 is CASSPSGTEAFF. The CDR3 nucleotides are TGTGCCAGCAGCCCTAGCGGGACTGAAGCTTTCTTT.

This clone was seen only once. The chain combines TRBV5-8 with TRBJ1-1; maybe TRBD1 (5 bases). Germline CDR1 is SGHTS and CDR2 is YDEGEE. The CDR3 has 17 residues. Deletions cut 0 bases from V and 0 bases from J, with 15 bases between. This CDR3 reads CASSLGTGGPVNTEAFF. The CDR3 region has the DNA TGTGCCAGCAGCTTGGGAACCGGGGGACCCGTGAACACTGAAGCTTTCTTT. The full variable domain, completed using reference TRBV5-8 and TRBJ1-1, is EAGVTQSPTHLIKTRGQQATLRCSPISGHTSVYWYQQALGLGLQFLLWYDEGEERNRGNFPPRFSGRQFPNYSSELNVNALELEDSALYLCASSLGTGGPVNTEAFFGQGTRLTVV.

The V gene is TRBV27, the J gene TRBJ1-2, with 7 bases lining up with TRBD1. V was clipped by 2 bases and J by 7 bases; unmatched bases: 4. From germline, CDR1 is MNHEY and CDR2 SMNVEV (reference sequence). This CDR3 is built from 13 residues. CDR3 bases: TGTGCCAGCAGTTTAGACAGGGAGATTGGCTACACCTTC. This encodes CASSLDREIGYTF.

The genes are TRBV12-3 or TRBV12-4 and TRBJ2-5; D remains unclear. The CDR3 totals 13 residues. Trimming cost V 0 bases and J 4 bases, with 6 bases left between them. CDR3 in amino acids: CASSLAPRETQYF. The CDR3 DNA is TGTGCCAGCAGTTTAGCGCCCAGAGAGACCCAGTACTTC.

The rearrangement joins TRBV5-1 to TRBJ2-1, with 12 bases fitting TRBD2. The germline V gene encodes CDR1 SGHRS and CDR2 YFSETQ. V lost 0 bases and J lost 13; bases outside the gene matches: 8. The CDR3 sequence is 15 residues long. As DNA, the CDR3 is TGCGCCAGCAGCTTGGAGGCTCTAGCGGGGGGGCTACAGTTCTTC. Amino acid sequence: CASSLEALAGGLQFF. The full variable domain, with the rest looked up from reference TRBV5-1 and TRBJ2-1, is KAGVTQTPRYLIKTRGQQVTLSCSPISGHRSVSWYQQTPGQGLQFLFEYFSETQRNKGNFPGRFSGRQFSNSRSEMNVSTLELGDSALYLCASSLEALAGGLQFFGPGTRLTVL.

The CDR3 spells CASSLDSNQPQHF. The CDR3 DNA reads TGTGCCAGCAGCTTGGACAGCAATCAGCCCCAGCATTTT. The chain combines TRBV5-4 with TRBJ1-5; D call uncertain. This CDR3 is built from 13 residues. The germline V and J ends were trimmed by 0 bases and 1 base, with 2 bases remaining between them. Germline loops: CDR1 SGHNT, CDR2 YYREEE (reference sequence).